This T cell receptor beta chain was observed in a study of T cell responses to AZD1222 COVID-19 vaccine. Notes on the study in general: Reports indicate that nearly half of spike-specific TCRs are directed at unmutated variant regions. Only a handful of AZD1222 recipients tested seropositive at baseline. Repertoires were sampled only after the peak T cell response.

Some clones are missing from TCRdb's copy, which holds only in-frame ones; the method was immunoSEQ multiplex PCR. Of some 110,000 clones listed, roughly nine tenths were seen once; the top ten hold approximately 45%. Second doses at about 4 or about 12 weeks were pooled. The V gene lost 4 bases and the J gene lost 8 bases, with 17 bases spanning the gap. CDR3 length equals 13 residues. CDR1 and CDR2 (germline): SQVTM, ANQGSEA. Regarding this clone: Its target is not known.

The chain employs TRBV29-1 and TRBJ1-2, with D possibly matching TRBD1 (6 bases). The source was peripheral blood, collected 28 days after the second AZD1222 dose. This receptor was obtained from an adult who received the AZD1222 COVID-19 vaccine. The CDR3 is CSVGGGAPRGYTF. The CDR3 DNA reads TGCAGCGTTGGCGGGGGGGCCCCCCGGGGCTACACCTTC.